The 8 T cell receptor beta chains given below trace back to one sample, sequenced in a study of blood T cell repertoires in COVID-19. Sequencing used immunoSEQ multiplex PCR; TCRdb keeps in-frame clones, though not all of them. The sample holds about 29,000 clones, approximately 90% seen once. Sample: peripheral blood. The receptors derive from an elderly man with acute or convalescent COVID-19.

The chain's CDR3 is CASSSSRTGLNTEAFF. CDR3 in DNA: TGTGCCAGCAGCTCTTCCCGGACAGGCTTGAACACTGAAGCTTTCTTT. This rearrangement joins TRBV7-9 to TRBJ1-1; TRBD1 matches 7 bases. The germline CDR1 and CDR2 sequences are SEHNR and FQNEAQ (reference sequence). The CDR3 consists of 16 residues. J was trimmed by 0 bases and V by 4 bases; bases with no gene match: 8.

The chain carries TRBV3-1 (or the pseudogene TRBV3-2) and TRBJ1-5, with D unclear. CDR1 and CDR2 from the germline V gene are LGHDT and YNNKEL (reference sequence). This CDR3 is 13 amino acids long. Trimming pared 3 bases from V and 7 bases from J, leaving 10 bases between. CDR3 in DNA: TGTGCCAGCAGCCACCAGGCGGGGCAGCCCCAGCATTTT. This sequence encodes CASSHQAGQPQHF.

V is TRBV5-6 and J is TRBJ1-1; 11 nucleotides match TRBD1. CDR1 and CDR2 from the germline V gene are SGHDT and YYEEEE. With 1 base clipped from V and 4 bases from J, the junction kept 3 bases outside the gene matches. The CDR3 contains 15 residues. CDR3 residues: CASSLSGTGGTEAFF. CDR3 in DNA: TGTGCCAGCAGCTTGTCCGGGACAGGGGGCACTGAAGCTTTCTTT.

The gene calls are TRBV15 and TRBJ2-6; D ambiguous. This CDR3 spans 17 amino acids. Germline CDR1 and CDR2: LNHNV and YYDKDF (reference sequence). V was clipped by 0 bases and J by 0 bases, with 9 bases between them. The CDR3 DNA follows: TGTGCCACCAGCAGAGATTACCGAGGCTCTGGGGCCAACGTCCTGACTTTC. Residues: CATSRDYRGSGANVLTF.

A few counts support this clone. The chain combines TRBV7-3 with TRBJ2-3, with TRBD2 identical over 14 bases. The length of the CDR3 is 17 residues. The germline gives CDR1 SGHTA, CDR2 FQGTGA. After removal of 4 bases from V and 4 bases from J, the junction contained 7 bases not matched to a gene. In nucleotides, the CDR3 is TGTGCCAGCAGCTCGCGTGGACTAGCGGGGGGTTCAGATACGCAGTATTTT. Its protein is CASSSRGLAGGSDTQYF.

This clone was seen more than once but under ten times. The chain combines TRBV6-5 with TRBJ1-2; 8 positions match TRBD1. Germline V gene sequence: CDR1 MNHEY, CDR2 SVGAGI. The CDR3 runs 14 residues. V was pared by 6 bases and J by 4 bases, with 7 bases of the junction left unmatched. The CDR3 region has the DNA TGTGCCAGCAGCCAAGACAGGGGCCCCTATGGCTACACCTTC. Its protein is CASSQDRGPYGYTF.

This clone was detected a few times. The chain links TRBV10-3 to TRBJ1-4, with D perhaps matching TRBD1 (6 bases). V was cut by 2 bases and J by 6 bases, with 10 bases left in between. The germline V gene has CDR1 ENHRY and CDR2 SYGVKD. The CDR3 has 14 amino acids. CDR3 sequence reads: CAISERSGDEKLFF. The CDR3 DNA sequence: TGTGCCATCAGTGAGCGGTCAGGGGATGAAAAACTGTTTTTT.

The V and J genes are TRBV11-2 and TRBJ2-7; the match to TRBD1 covers 8 bases. With 5 bases clipped from V and 4 bases from J, the junction kept 10 bases outside the gene matches. Per germline, CDR1 SGHAT and CDR2 FQNNGV. The CDR3 consists of 15 residues. This CDR3 reads CASSLQDRGWYEQYF. For the CDR3, the DNA is TGTGCCAGCAGCCTCCAAGACAGGGGCTGGTACGAGCAGTACTTC.